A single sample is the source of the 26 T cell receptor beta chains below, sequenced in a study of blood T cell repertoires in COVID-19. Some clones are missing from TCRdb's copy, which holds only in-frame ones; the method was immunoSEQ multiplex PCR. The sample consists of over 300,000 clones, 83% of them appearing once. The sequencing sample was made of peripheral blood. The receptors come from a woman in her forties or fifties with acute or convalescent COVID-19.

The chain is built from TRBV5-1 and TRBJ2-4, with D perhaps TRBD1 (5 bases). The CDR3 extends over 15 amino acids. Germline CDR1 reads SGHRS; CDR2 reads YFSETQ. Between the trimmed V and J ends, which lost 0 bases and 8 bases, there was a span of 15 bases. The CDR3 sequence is CASSLEGAARDIQYF. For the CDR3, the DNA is TGCGCCAGCAGCTTGGAAGGGGCAGCCCGGGACATTCAGTACTTC.

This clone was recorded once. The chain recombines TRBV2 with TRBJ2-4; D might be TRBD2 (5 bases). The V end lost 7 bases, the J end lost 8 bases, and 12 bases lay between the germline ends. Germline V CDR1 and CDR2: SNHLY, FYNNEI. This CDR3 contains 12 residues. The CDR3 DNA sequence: TGTGCCAGCACCCGACTGGGAGACATTCAGTACTTC. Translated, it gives CASTRLGDIQYF.

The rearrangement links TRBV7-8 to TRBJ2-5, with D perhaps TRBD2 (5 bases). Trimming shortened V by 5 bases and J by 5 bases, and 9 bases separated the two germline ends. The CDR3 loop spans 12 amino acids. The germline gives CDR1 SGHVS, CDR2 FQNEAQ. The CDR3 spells CASSPSYETQYF. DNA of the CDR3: TGTGCCAGCAGCCCTAGCTATGAGACCCAGTACTTC.

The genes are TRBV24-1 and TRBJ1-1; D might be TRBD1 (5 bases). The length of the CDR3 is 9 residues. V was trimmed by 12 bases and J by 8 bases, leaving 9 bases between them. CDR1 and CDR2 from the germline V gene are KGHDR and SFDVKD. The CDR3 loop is CAQGAEAFF. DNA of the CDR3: TGTGCCCAGGGCGCCGAAGCTTTCTTT.

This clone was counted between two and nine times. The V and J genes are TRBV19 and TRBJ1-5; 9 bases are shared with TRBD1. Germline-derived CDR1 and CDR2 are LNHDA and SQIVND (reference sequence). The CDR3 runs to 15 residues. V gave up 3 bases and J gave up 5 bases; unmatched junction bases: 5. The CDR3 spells CASSIGWTGDQPQHF. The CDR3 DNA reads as TGTGCCAGTAGTATTGGGTGGACAGGGGATCAGCCCCAGCATTTT.

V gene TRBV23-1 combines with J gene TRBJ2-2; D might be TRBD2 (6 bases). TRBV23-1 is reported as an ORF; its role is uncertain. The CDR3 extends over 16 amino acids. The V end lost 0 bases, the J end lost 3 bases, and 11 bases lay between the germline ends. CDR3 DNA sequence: TGCGCCAGCAGTCAATCGAGGGCGGGACACACCGGGGAGCTGTTTTTT. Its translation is CASSQSRAGHTGELFF.

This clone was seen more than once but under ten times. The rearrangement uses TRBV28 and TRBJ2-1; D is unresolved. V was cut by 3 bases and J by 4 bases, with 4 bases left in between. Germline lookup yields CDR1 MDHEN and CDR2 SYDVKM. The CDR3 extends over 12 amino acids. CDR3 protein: CASSFAYNEQFF. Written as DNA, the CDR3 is TGTGCCAGCAGTTTCGCGTACAATGAGCAGTTCTTC. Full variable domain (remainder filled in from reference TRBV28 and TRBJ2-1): DVKVTQSSRYLVKRTGEKVFLECVQDMDHENMFWYRQDPGLGLRLIYFSYDVKMKEKGDIPEGYSVSREKKERFSLILESASTNQTSMYLCASSFAYNEQFFGPGTRLTVL.

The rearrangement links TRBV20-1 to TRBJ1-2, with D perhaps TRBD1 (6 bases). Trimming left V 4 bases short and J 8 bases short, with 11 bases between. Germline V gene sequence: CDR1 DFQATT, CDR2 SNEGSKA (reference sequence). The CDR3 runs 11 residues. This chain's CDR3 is CSATRDNGYTF. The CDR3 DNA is TGCAGTGCTACCCGGGACAACGGCTACACCTTC.

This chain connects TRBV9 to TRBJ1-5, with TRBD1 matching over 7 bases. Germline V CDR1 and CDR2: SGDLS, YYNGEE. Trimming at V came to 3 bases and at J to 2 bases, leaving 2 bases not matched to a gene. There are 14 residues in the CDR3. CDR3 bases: TGTGCCAGCAGCGATACAGGGGGCAATCAGCCCCAGCATTTT. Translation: CASSDTGGNQPQHF. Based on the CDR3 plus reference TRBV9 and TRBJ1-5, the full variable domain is DSGVTQTPKHLITATGQRVTLRCSPRSGDLSVYWYQQSLDQGLQFLIQYYNGEERAKGNILERFSAQQFPDLHSELNLSSLELGDSALYFCASSDTGGNQPQHFGDGTRLSIL.

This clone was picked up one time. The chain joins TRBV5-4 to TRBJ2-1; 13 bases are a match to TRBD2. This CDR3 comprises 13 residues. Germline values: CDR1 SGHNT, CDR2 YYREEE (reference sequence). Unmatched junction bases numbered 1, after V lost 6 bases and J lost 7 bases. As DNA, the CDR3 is TGTGCCAGCACACTAGCGGGAGGGAATGAGCAGTTCTTC. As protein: CASTLAGGNEQFF. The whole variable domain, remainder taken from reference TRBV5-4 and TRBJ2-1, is ETGVTQSPTHLIKTRGQQVTLRCSSQSGHNTVSWYQQALGQGPQFIFQYYREEENGRGNFPPRFSGLQFPNYSSELNVNALELDDSALYLCASTLAGGNEQFFGPGTRLTVL.

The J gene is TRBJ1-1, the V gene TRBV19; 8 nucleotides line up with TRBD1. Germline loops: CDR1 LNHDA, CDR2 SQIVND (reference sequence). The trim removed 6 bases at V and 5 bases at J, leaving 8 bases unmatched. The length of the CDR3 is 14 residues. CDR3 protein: CASRTTQGETEAFF. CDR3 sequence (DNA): TGTGCCAGTAGGACAACACAGGGGGAAACTGAAGCTTTCTTT.

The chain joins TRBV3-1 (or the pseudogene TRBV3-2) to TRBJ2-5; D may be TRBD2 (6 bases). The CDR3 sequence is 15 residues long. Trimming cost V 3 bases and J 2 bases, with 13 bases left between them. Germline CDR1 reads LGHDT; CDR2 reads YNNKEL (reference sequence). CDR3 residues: CASSQGLDPQETQYF. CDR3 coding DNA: TGTGCCAGCAGCCAGGGACTCGATCCTCAAGAGACCCAGTACTTC.

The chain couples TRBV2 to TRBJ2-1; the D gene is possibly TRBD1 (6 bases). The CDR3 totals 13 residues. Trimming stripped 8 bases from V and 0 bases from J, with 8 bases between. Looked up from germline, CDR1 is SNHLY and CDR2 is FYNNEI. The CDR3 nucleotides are TGTGCCAGCGAAGGGGGCTCCTACAATGAGCAGTTCTTC. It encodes CASEGGSYNEQFF.

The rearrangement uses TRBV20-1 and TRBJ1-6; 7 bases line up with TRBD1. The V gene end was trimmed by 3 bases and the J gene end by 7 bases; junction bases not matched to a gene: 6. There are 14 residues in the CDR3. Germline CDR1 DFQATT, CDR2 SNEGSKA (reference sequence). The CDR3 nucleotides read TGCAGTGCTAGTCGTGGACAGGAAAATTCACCCCTCCACTTT. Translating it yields CSASRGQENSPLHF.

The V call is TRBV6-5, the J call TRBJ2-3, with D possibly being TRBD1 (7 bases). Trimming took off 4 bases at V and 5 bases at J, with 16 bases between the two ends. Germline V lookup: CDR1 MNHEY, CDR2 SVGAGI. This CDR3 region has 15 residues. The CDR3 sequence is CASSSRGAGKDTQYF. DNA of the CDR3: TGTGCCAGCAGTTCCAGGGGGGCGGGGAAAGATACGCAGTATTTT.

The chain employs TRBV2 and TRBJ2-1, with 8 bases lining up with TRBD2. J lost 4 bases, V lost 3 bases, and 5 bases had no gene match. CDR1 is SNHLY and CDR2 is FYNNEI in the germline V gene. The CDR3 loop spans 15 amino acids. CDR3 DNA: TGTGCCAGCAGTGACAGCGGGAGAGGTTACAATGAGCAGTTCTTC. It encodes CASSDSGRGYNEQFF. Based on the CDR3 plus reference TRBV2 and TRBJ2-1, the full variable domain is EPEVTQTPSHQVTQMGQEVILRCVPISNHLYFYWYRQILGQKVEFLVSFYNNEISEKSEIFDDQFSVERPDGSNFTLKIRSTKLEDSAMYFCASSDSGRGYNEQFFGPGTRLTVL.

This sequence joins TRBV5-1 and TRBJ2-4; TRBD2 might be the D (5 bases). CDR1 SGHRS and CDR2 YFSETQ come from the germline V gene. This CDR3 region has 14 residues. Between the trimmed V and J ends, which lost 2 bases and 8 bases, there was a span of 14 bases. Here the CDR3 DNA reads TGCGCCAGCAGCTTCGGCGGAGGTGGAGACATTCAGTACTTC. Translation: CASSFGGGGDIQYF.

DNA for the CDR3: TGTGCCAGCTCAAATAGCAATCAGCCCCAGCATTTT. Residues: CASSNSNQPQHF. V is TRBV2 and J is TRBJ1-5; D ambiguous. Germline-derived CDR1 and CDR2 are SNHLY and FYNNEI. The CDR3 runs 12 residues. With 8 bases removed from V and 0 bases from J, the gap between germline ends came to 5 bases.

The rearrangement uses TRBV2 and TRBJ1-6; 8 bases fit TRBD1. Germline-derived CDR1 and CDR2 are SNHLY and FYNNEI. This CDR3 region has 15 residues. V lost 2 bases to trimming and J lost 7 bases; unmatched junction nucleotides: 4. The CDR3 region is CASSEQGARNSPLHF. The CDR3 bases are TGTGCCAGCAGTGAACAGGGGGCGCGGAATTCACCCCTCCACTTT.

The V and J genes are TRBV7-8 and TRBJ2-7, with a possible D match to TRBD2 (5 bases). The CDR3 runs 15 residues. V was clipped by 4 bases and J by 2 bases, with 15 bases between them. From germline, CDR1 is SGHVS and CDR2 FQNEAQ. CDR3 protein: CASSSPSFGAYEQYF. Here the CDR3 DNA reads TGTGCCAGCAGCTCGCCCTCGTTCGGGGCCTACGAGCAGTACTTC.

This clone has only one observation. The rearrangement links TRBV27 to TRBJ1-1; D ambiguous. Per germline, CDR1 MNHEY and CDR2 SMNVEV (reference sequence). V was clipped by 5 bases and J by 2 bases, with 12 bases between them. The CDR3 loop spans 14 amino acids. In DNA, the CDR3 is TGTGCCAGCAGTATAGGGTCGGGAAACACTGAAGCTTTCTTT. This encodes CASSIGSGNTEAFF.

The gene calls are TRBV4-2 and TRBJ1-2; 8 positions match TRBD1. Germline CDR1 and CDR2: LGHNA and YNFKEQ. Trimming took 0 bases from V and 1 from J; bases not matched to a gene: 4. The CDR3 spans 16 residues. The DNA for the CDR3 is TGTGCCAGCAGCCAAGATCAGGGGGCTGGTAACTATGGCTACACCTTC. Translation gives CASSQDQGAGNYGYTF.

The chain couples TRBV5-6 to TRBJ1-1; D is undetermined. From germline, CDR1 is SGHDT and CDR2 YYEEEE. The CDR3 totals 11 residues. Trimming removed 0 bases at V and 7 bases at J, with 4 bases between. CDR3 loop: CASSLGHEAFF. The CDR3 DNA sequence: TGTGCCAGCAGCTTGGGGCATGAAGCTTTCTTT.

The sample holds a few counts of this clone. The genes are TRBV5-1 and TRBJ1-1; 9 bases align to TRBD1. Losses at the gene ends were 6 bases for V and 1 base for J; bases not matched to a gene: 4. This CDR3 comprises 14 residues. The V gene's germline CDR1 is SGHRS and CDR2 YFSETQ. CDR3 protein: CASNQGQGNTEAFF. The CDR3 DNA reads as TGCGCCAGCAACCAGGGACAGGGGAACACTGAAGCTTTCTTT.

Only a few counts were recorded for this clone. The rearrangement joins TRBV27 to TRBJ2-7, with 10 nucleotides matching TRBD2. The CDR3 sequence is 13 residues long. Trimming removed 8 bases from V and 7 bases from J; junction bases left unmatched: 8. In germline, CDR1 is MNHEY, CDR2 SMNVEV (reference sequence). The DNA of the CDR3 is TGTGCCAGCTCCAGCGGGAGGGGCAGGGAGCAGTACTTC. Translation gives CASSSGRGREQYF.

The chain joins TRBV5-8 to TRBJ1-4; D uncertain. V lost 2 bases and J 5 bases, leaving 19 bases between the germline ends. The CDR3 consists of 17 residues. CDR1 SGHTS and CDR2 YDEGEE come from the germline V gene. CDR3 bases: TGTGCCAGCAGCTTCAGGTACGGTGCGACGGCAAATGAAAAACTGTTTTTT. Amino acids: CASSFRYGATANEKLFF.